This T cell receptor (beta chain) was sequenced in a study of T cells in Graves' hyperthyroidism and ophthalmopathy (dated by TCRdb to the late 2010s). Study-wide context: To identify TCR V-J signatures that set the groups apart, the researchers used a discovery cohort of roughly 100 patients, made up of under 50 with Graves' ophthalmopathy and about 55 with stable Graves' hyperthyroidism. Prospective prediction of ophthalmopathy was tested in an independent validation cohort consisting of 18 hyperthyroidism patients and 15 or so patients who later progressed to ophthalmopathy. The 100 discovery patients were randomly split 7:3 into training and test sets. Thyroid tissue and blood T-cell repertoires from six Graves' hyperthyroidism patients were also compared in the study. After sampling, hyperthyroidism patients received methimazole starting at 30 mg daily, and ophthalmopathy patients received high-dose intravenous methylprednisolone. The paper reports TCR Vbeta CDR3 sequencing of some 140 peripheral blood samples: around 41 ophthalmopathy, about 75 hyperthyroidism and some 17 progressor patients.

CDR1 and CDR2, per the germline V gene (reference sequence), are SEHNR and FQNEAQ. Taken from cysteine to phenylalanine, the CDR3 has 15 residues. The retained sequence is limited to the CDR3, 45 bases, with the frame set at the first base. V loses 5 bases of germline sequence and J loses 4 bases, and the interval between the two ends is 15 bases. Exclusion was applied to patients with uncontrolled infections, other autoimmune diseases, pregnancy or lactation. Diagnoses were established on the basis of clinical symptoms, serum thyroxine and TRAb, thyroid ultrasound, and orbital computed tomography. Total RNA was extracted using Trizol reagent, and RNA quality was assessed on an Agilent 2100 Bioanalyzer. Amplification of TCR beta CDR3 regions was carried out from RNA transcripts. The TCR CDR3 was subjected to a first round of RT-PCR using the HTBI primer set and the Qiagen OneStep RT-PCR kit. A second multiplex PCR round built the libraries, followed by size selection and purification. The libraries were sequenced on an Illumina HiSeq2000 using paired-end 100 bp reads. The source study handled its data this way. Raw data were processed with SOAPnuke, discarding reads with adapters, uncalled bases, mean Phred below 15, or no exact constant-primer or identifier match. High-quality paired reads were merged with COPE v1.2.5, and unique nucleotide sequences were defined as clonotypes. MiTCR v1.1 was used to align the clonotypes against IMGT TRBV, TRBD and TRBJ reference segments. The analysis was restricted to V-J combinations with a frequency above 0.0001, which together covered just over 99% of the repertoires. The TCS score was defined as the ratio of F50 (clonal expansion) to E x V (chaos), calculated using BLOSUM62-based TCRdist between CDR3 peptides within each V-J. Welch's t-statistics and random forest reduced several hundred V-J features to about 12, which were used in a naive Bayes classifier (R e1071). The similarity between thyroid and blood repertoires was quantified using the Morisita-Horn index. Using fastp trimming at Q25 and MiXCR clonotype assembly, TCRdb reanalyzed the public sequencing data and kept in-frame beta chains. Every entry covers one CDR3 protein and lists the most common genes and DNA from its rows. The V and J calls and clone size are TCRdb's, not the authors'. The sample table records about 570,000 distinct CDR3 sequences; roughly 50% of these occur just once. Roughly 19% of the sample rests with the top ten.

This clonotype appeared many times. Its antigen target is currently unknown. The sample holds no much larger clone one base away, and base qualities are not on file. The full study reports these points: During validation, the model predicted progression to ophthalmopathy a median of about 6.5 months ahead of onset, with almost 71% sensitivity and 72% to 85% specificity. Sample size was not statistically predetermined, and blinding of investigators to group allocation was not performed. Blood samples also contained most of the expanded thyroid clonotypes (frequency above 0.001), which suggests that blood repertoires may reflect thyroid immune responses. A model built on a 13 V-J signature distinguished ophthalmopathy from stable hyperthyroidism, reaching roughly 88% sensitivity and 81.08% specificity in cross-validation and 80%/75% in testing.

The sample was peripheral blood or thyroid tissue (not recorded which). Rearrangement joined TRBV7-9 to TRBJ1-3; a tentative D call is TRBD1 (6 bases match). The receptor's source is an adult woman with Graves' disease, either hyperthyroidism or ophthalmopathy (not recorded which). The CDR3 reads CASSQGTLTGNTIYF. The nucleotide sequence is given as TGTGCCAGCAGCCAAGGGACATTAACCGGAAACACCATATATTTT.